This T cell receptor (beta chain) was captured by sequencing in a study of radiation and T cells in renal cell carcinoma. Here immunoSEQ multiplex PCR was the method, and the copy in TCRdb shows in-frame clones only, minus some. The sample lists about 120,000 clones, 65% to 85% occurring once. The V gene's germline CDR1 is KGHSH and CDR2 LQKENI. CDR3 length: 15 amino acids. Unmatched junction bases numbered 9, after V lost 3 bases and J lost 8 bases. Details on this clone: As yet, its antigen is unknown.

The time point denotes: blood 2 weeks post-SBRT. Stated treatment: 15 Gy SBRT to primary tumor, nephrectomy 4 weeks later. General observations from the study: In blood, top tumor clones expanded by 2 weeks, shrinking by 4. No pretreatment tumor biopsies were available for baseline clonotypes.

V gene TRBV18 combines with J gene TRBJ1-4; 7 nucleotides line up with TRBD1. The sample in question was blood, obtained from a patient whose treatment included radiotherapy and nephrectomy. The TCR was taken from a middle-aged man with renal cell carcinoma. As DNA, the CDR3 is TGTGCCAGCTCACCCAGGTCAGGGGGACACGAAAAACTGTTTTTT. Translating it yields CASSPRSGGHEKLFF.